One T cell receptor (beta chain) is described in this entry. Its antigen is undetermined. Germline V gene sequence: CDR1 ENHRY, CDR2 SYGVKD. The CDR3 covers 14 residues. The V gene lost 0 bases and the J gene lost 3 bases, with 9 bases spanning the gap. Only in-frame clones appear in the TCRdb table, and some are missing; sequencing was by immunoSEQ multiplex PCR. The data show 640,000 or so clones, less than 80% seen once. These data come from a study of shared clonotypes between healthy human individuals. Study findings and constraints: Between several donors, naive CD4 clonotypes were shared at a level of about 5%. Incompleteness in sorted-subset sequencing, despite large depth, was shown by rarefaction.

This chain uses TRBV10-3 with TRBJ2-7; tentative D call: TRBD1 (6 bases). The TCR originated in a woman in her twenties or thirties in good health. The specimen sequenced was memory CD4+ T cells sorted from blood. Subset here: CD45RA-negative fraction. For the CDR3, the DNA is TGTGCCATCAGTGAGTCGACAGGAGTCTACGAGCAGTACTTC. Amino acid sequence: CAISESTGVYEQYF.